The clone carrying this T cell receptor (beta chain) has only one observation. This sample was taken from a study of blood T cell repertoires in COVID-19. Turning to the study itself: The United States, Italy and Spain were the sources of the acute and convalescent COVID-19 samples. Sources were T cells, B-cell-depleted T cells, or PBMCs; the material itself was cDNA or gDNA.

Per the germline V gene, CDR1 is SGDLS and CDR2 is YYNGEE. The CDR3 extends over 16 amino acids. Trimming took 0 bases from V and 0 from J, leaving 10 bases between them. The method was immunoSEQ multiplex PCR; TCRdb's version includes in-frame clones alone and lacks a portion of them. The repertoire has 150,000 to 200,000 clones, just under 85% of them found once; the top ten carry roughly 20%. Sequencing used peripheral blood. This clonotype originated in a woman of 80 years or more with acute or convalescent COVID-19. V is TRBV9 and J is TRBJ1-3; unclear D gene. The CDR3 region has the DNA TGTGCCAGCAGCGTAGGGCAGACTAACTCTGGAAACACCATATATTTT. Translation: CASSVGQTNSGNTIYF.